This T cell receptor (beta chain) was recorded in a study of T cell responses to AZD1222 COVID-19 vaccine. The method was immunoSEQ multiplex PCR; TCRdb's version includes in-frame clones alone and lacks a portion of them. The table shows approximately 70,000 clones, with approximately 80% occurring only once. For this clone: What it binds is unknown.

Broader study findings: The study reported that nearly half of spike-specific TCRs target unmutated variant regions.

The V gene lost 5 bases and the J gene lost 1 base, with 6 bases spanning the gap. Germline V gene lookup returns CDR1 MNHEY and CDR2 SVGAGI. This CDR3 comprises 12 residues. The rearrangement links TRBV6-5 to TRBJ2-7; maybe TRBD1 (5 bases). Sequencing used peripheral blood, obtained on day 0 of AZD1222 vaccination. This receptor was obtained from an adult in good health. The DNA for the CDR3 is TGTGCCAGCAGTAGGGGATCCTACGAGCAGTACTTC. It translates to CASSRGSYEQYF.